Given below is one T cell receptor (beta chain) in context. The germline gives CDR1 WSHSY, CDR2 SAAADI. Between the trimmed V and J ends, which lost 9 bases and 0 bases, there was a span of 15 bases. The CDR3 totals 15 residues. Profiling relied on immunoSEQ multiplex PCR, and the TCRdb table lists in-frame clones only, not all of them. The sample includes about 92,000 clones, more than 75% of them seen just once. These data are taken from a study of control samples from healthy donors and cancer patients. The sequenced sample consisted of blood. The receptor comes from a woman aged 55 to 70 in good health. V gene TRBV10-2 combines with J gene TRBJ1-3; D call uncertain. The CDR3: CASRERANSGNTIYF. DNA for the CDR3: TGCGCCAGTAGGGAAAGGGCCAACTCTGGAAACACCATATATTTT.